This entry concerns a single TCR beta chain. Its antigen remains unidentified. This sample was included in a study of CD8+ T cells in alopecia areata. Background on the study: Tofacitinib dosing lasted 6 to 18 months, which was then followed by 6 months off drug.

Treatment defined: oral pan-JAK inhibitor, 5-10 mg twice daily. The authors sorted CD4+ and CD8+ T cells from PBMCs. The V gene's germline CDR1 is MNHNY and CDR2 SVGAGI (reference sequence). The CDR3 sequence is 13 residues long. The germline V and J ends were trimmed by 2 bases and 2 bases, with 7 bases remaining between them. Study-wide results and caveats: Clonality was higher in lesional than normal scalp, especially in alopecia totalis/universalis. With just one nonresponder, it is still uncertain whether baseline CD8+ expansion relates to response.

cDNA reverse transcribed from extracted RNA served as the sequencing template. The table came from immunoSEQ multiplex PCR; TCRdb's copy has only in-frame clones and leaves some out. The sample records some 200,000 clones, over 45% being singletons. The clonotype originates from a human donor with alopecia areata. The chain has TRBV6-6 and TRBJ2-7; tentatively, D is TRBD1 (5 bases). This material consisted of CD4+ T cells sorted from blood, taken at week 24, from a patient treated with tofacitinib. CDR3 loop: CASSYQGTYEQYF. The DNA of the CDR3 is TGTGCCAGCAGTTACCAGGGAACCTACGAGCAGTACTTC.